This TCR beta chain was documented in a study of blood T cell repertoires in COVID-19. Libraries were prepared by immunoSEQ multiplex PCR; TCRdb keeps only in-frame clonotypes and omits some of them. The profile shows approximately 3,000 clones, approximately 90% of them singletons. The ends lost 4 bases at V and 4 bases at J; junction bases unmatched: 4. This CDR3 spans 15 amino acids. CDR1 is SGHRS, CDR2 YFSETQ, per germline. This chain joins TRBV5-1 and TRBJ2-3; 12 bases match TRBD1. This clonotype originated in a human donor with active COVID-19. The donor label of this sample is uncertain. Material for sequencing was peripheral blood. In nucleotides, the CDR3 is TGCGCCAGCAGCCAGGGACAGGGGGCCTCAGATACGCAGTATTTT. Protein product: CASSQGQGASDTQYF.